One sample yielded the 8 T cell receptor beta chains listed below, sequenced in a study of blood T cell repertoires in COVID-19 (dated by TCRdb to 2018 to 2021). Libraries came from the immunoSEQ multiplex PCR assay. As stored in TCRdb, this immuneACCESS dataset retains in-frame rearrangements with V and J assigned. A fraction of the clones does not appear; measured against another copy, unresolved V genes explain less than half of the discrepancy, and the remainder lacks a known reason. Counted in this sample were 150,000 to 200,000 clones; 80% to 95% of them appeared once. Clones ranked in the top ten supply 2% of the sample. The sample consisted of peripheral blood. The source of these receptors is a woman aged 55-75 years with COVID-19, enrolled during active disease.

V and J are TRBV5-8 and TRBJ1-2, with 7 positions matching TRBD1. V dropped 0 bases and J dropped 8; count of bases not matched to a gene: 13. The CDR3 is 16 residues long. Per germline, CDR1 SGHTS and CDR2 YDEGEE. CDR3 nucleotides: TGTGCCAGCAGCTTGGCCTCGTGGGACAGAGGTCCAGGCTACACCTTC. Its protein product is CASSLASWDRGPGYTF.

This clone was seen just once. The V gene is TRBV7-9, the J gene TRBJ1-1; TRBD1 matches 10 bases. The CDR3 loop spans 14 amino acids. CDR1 and CDR2 (germline): SEHNR, FQNEAQ (reference sequence). The V and J ends lost 4 bases and 6 bases, in that order; junction bases with no gene match: 5. The CDR3 DNA is TGTGCCAGCAGCTGGGGACAGGGGTACGCTGAAGCTTTCTTT. Its translation is CASSWGQGYAEAFF.

This clone was found once. The chain employs TRBV7-9 and TRBJ2-1; TRBD1 is a possible D gene (6 bases). The CDR3 has 13 amino acids. Germline CDR1 is SEHNR and CDR2 is FQNEAQ (reference sequence). Trimming cost V 10 bases and J 6 bases, with 16 bases left between them. This chain's CDR3 is CANSLDSLNEQFF. The CDR3 DNA reads as TGTGCCAACTCCCTGGACAGCCTCAATGAGCAGTTCTTC.

V and J are TRBV6-5 and TRBJ2-7; D is perhaps TRBD1 (6 bases). From germline, CDR1 is MNHEY and CDR2 SVGAGI. V gave up 0 bases and J gave up 4 bases, with 16 bases separating them. This CDR3 contains 16 residues. CDR3 nucleotides: TGTGCCAGCAGTTACTCCCACAGGGCGCGTCGGTACGAGCAGTACTTC. Translated, it gives CASSYSHRARRYEQYF.

The J gene is TRBJ2-3, the V gene TRBV7-3; 7 nucleotides match TRBD2. V gave up 5 bases and J gave up 1 base; unmatched junction bases: 6. The germline V gene has CDR1 SGHTA and CDR2 FQGTGA. CDR3 length equals 15 residues. CDR3 coding DNA: TGTGCCAGCAGCCGTAGCGGGCCCGGCACAGATACGCAGTATTTT. This encodes CASSRSGPGTDTQYF.

V and J are TRBV19 and TRBJ1-1; possible D gene TRBD1, 6 bases. Between the trimmed V and J ends, which lost 6 bases and 0 bases, there was a span of 14 bases. CDR1 and CDR2 from the germline V gene are LNHDA and SQIVND (reference sequence). The CDR3 sequence is 15 residues long. Written as DNA, the CDR3 is TGTGCCAGTAGCCTGGGTGGGACACTGAACACTGAAGCTTTCTTT. This encodes CASSLGGTLNTEAFF.

The V gene is TRBV6-1, the J gene TRBJ1-6; 10 bases agree with TRBD1. Per the germline V gene, CDR1 is MNHNS and CDR2 is SASEGT. With 1 base clipped from V and 9 bases from J, the junction kept 0 bases outside the gene matches. The CDR3 has 14 residues. The CDR3 is CASSEGQGASPLHF. The CDR3 DNA follows: TGTGCCAGCAGTGAAGGACAGGGGGCTTCACCCCTCCACTTT.

This chain uses TRBV7-9 with TRBJ2-7, with D possibly matching TRBD1 (5 bases). V lost 5 bases, J lost 0 bases, and 14 bases lay in between. CDR3 size: 15 residues. Germline CDR1 reads SEHNR; CDR2 reads FQNEAQ (reference sequence). CDR3 DNA sequence: TGTGCCAGCAGCCCGCACCCGACAGACTCCTACGAGCAGTACTTC. This encodes CASSPHPTDSYEQYF.